The 23 T cell receptor beta chains below were found in one sample sequenced in a study of CD8+ T cells in alopecia areata. Documented treatment: oral pan-JAK inhibitor, 5-10 mg twice daily. Once RNA had been extracted, it was reverse transcribed into cDNA to act as the sequencing template. Clones were sequenced by immunoSEQ multiplex PCR, and TCRdb holds only the in-frame ones, with some missing. The sample contains 100,000 to 130,000 clones, about 83% of which appear only once. Sequencing was performed on CD8+ T cells sorted from blood, taken at week 24, from a patient treated with tofacitinib. These receptors all come from a human donor with alopecia areata.

The chain employs TRBV7-2 and TRBJ2-1; either TRBD1 or TRBD2 may supply D (5 bases each). The V and J ends lost 5 bases and 0 bases respectively, with 14 bases between them. There are 16 residues in the CDR3. Germline CDR1 SGHTA, CDR2 FQGNSA. The CDR3: CASSLLGDGSYNEQFF. The CDR3 region has the DNA TGTGCCAGCAGCCTCCTGGGGGACGGCTCCTACAATGAGCAGTTCTTC.

This clone was seen a few times. The chain is built from TRBV10-3 and TRBJ2-1, with TRBD2 identical over 12 bases. CDR3 length: 15 amino acids. CDR1 ENHRY and CDR2 SYGVKD come from the germline V gene. V was clipped by 8 bases and J by 4 bases; unmatched bases: 6. The chain's CDR3 is CAIEAGTSGYNEQFF. Here the CDR3 DNA reads TGTGCCATCGAGGCGGGGACTAGCGGGTACAATGAGCAGTTCTTC.

The rearrangement links TRBV7-9 to TRBJ2-7; D is uncertain. The V end lost 5 bases, the J end lost 1 base, and 15 bases lay between the germline ends. CDR1 and CDR2 from the germline V gene are SEHNR and FQNEAQ (reference sequence). The CDR3 covers 15 residues. The CDR3 protein is CASSISDGGSYEQYF. The CDR3 nucleotides are TGTGCCAGCAGCATATCGGACGGTGGATCCTACGAGCAGTACTTC.

This rearrangement joins TRBV25-1 to TRBJ1-2; 7 bases are a match to TRBD1. CDR1 and CDR2 (germline): MGHDK, SYGVNS. The CDR3 spans 16 residues. Unmatched junction bases numbered 17, after V lost 6 bases and J lost 7 bases. The CDR3 region is CASRATGATSRGGYTF. The CDR3 coding sequence is TGTGCCAGCAGAGCTACAGGGGCAACAAGCAGAGGTGGCTACACCTTC.

The CDR3 sequence: CASSYSPGGYYNEQFF. The DNA for the CDR3 is TGTGCCAGCAGTTACTCCCCAGGGGGGTACTACAATGAGCAGTTCTTC. This chain joins TRBV6-5 and TRBJ2-1; TRBD1 is a possible D gene (7 bases). The V end lost 0 bases, the J end lost 3 bases, and 12 bases lay between the germline ends. Germline CDR1 is MNHEY and CDR2 is SVGAGI. The CDR3 loop spans 16 amino acids.

The chain joins TRBV4-1 to TRBJ2-7, with 7 positions matching TRBD2. V dropped 0 bases and J dropped 0; count of bases not matched to a gene: 2. The CDR3 loop spans 15 amino acids. Germline V gene sequence: CDR1 MGHRA, CDR2 YSYEKL. The CDR3 bases are TGCGCCAGCAGCCAAGACCGGACTAGCTCCTACGAGCAGTACTTC. Residues: CASSQDRTSSYEQYF.

The rearrangement uses TRBV5-1 and TRBJ2-7; TRBD1 agrees at 7 bases. V was clipped by 4 bases and J by 1 base; unmatched bases: 17. Germline CDR1 and CDR2: SGHRS and YFSETQ. The CDR3 is 18 residues long. The DNA of the CDR3 is TGCGCCAGCAGCCCTTTGGAGGACAGGACGGATCCTTCCTACGAGCAGTACTTC. The encoded protein is CASSPLEDRTDPSYEQYF.

The J gene is TRBJ1-6, the V gene TRBV19, with D possibly matching TRBD1 (6 bases). V lost 6 bases and J lost 0, with 12 bases in between. This CDR3 has 16 residues. Per germline, CDR1 LNHDA and CDR2 SQIVND (reference sequence). CDR3 residues: CASSADSGSYNSPLHF. CDR3 bases: TGTGCCAGTAGCGCGGACAGTGGCTCCTATAATTCACCCCTCCACTTT.

This chain connects TRBV7-6 to TRBJ2-7, with 7 bases fitting TRBD1. This CDR3 is built from 14 residues. CDR1 and CDR2 from the germline V gene are SGHVS and FNYEAQ. V dropped 4 bases and J dropped 5; count of bases not matched to a gene: 8. The CDR3 is CASSSGQRPNEQYF. CDR3 nucleotides: TGTGCCAGCAGCTCGGGACAGCGCCCCAACGAGCAGTACTTC.

This clone was detected only a few times. The gene calls are TRBV23-1 and TRBJ2-7; no definite D call. TRBV23-1 counts as an open reading frame of uncertain function. V was pared by 6 bases and J by 2 bases, with 14 bases between. The CDR3 is made up of 14 amino acids. The CDR3 loop reads CASSLHQIAYEQYF. The CDR3, as DNA: TGCGCCAGCAGCCTGCATCAGATCGCCTACGAGCAGTACTTC.

The CDR3 nucleotides read TGTGCCAGCAGACGAGGGATGGGACAGGGGGCGACCACTGAAGCTTTCTTT. It codes for CASRRGMGQGATTEAFF. The rearrangement links TRBV28 to TRBJ1-1; 12 bases agree with TRBD1. The CDR3 runs 17 residues. V shed 6 bases and J 4 bases; nucleotides not matched to a gene: 12. Germline-derived CDR1 and CDR2 are MDHEN and SYDVKM.

This rearrangement joins TRBV4-1 to TRBJ2-3; perhaps TRBD2 as D (6 bases). Germline V gene lookup returns CDR1 MGHRA and CDR2 YSYEKL. Trimming removed 0 bases from V and 2 bases from J, with 12 bases in between. The CDR3 runs 16 residues. As DNA, the CDR3 is TGCGCCAGCAGCCAAGATTGGGCGGGGCTCACAGATACGCAGTATTTT. As protein: CASSQDWAGLTDTQYF.

The chain joins TRBV5-1 to TRBJ1-2; TRBD1 might be the D (5 bases). V lost 0 bases and J 3 bases, leaving 18 bases between the germline ends. CDR1 SGHRS and CDR2 YFSETQ come from the germline V gene. The CDR3 loop spans 17 amino acids. The CDR3, as DNA: TGCGCCAGCAGCTTGGAAACAGGTTCCCCTTTGGACTATGGCTACACCTTC. It encodes CASSLETGSPLDYGYTF.

This clone was counted a few times. The chain carries TRBV4-3 and TRBJ2-7, with D perhaps being TRBD1 or TRBD2 (7 bases each). CDR1 is LGHNA and CDR2 is YSLEER in the germline V gene. The V and J ends lost 0 bases and 7 bases respectively, with 13 bases between them. CDR3 size: 14 residues. CDR3 sequence reads: CASSQDQGGWEQYF. The CDR3 region has the DNA TGCGCCAGCAGCCAAGACCAGGGGGGGTGGGAGCAGTACTTC.

Only a few counts were recorded for this clone. V and J are TRBV5-1 and TRBJ1-5, with D maybe TRBD1 (5 bases). This CDR3 region has 15 residues. Trimming took off 4 bases at V and 0 bases at J, with 11 bases between the two ends. The germline V gene has CDR1 SGHRS and CDR2 YFSETQ. CDR3 amino acids: CASSEWDASNQPQHF. The CDR3 DNA follows: TGCGCCAGCAGCGAATGGGACGCTAGCAATCAGCCCCAGCATTTT.

This chain connects TRBV4-3 to TRBJ2-2; the match to TRBD1 covers 7 bases. The germline V gene encodes CDR1 LGHNA and CDR2 YSLEER. J lost 5 bases, V lost 3 bases, and 3 bases had no gene match. The CDR3 is 14 residues long. In DNA, the CDR3 is TGCGCCAGCAGCCAGGACAGGCGAACCGGGGAGCTGTTTTTT. This translates into CASSQDRRTGELFF.

The chain couples TRBV5-1 to TRBJ2-1; 10 nucleotides align to TRBD2. Germline V CDR1 and CDR2: SGHRS, YFSETQ. CDR3 length: 16 amino acids. Trimming took 0 bases from V and 2 from J; bases not matched to a gene: 2. The CDR3 bases are TGCGCCAGCAGCTTGGATCTAGCGGGGGCCTACAATGAGCAGTTCTTC. This gives the protein CASSLDLAGAYNEQFF. Variable domain in full (rest from reference TRBV5-1 and TRBJ2-1): KAGVTQTPRYLIKTRGQQVTLSCSPISGHRSVSWYQQTPGQGLQFLFEYFSETQRNKGNFPGRFSGRQFSNSRSEMNVSTLELGDSALYLCASSLDLAGAYNEQFFGPGTRLTVL.

The V gene is TRBV6-6, the J gene TRBJ2-7; D is possibly TRBD2 (5 bases). This CDR3 is built from 14 residues. CDR1 MNHNY and CDR2 SVGAGI come from the germline V gene (reference sequence). V was pared by 5 bases and J by 7 bases, with 18 bases between. The CDR3 loop reads CASSLRGPGREQYF. CDR3 nucleotides: TGTGCCAGCAGTCTCCGAGGGCCGGGTAGGGAGCAGTACTTC.

The V and J genes are TRBV4-1 and TRBJ1-2; D call uncertain. V dropped 1 base and J dropped 5 bases, with 11 bases sitting between them. Germline V gives CDR1 MGHRA, CDR2 YSYEKL. This CDR3 region has 14 residues. This chain's CDR3 is CASSQGYHRYGYTF. In DNA, the CDR3 is TGCGCCAGCAGCCAAGGGTACCACCGATATGGCTACACCTTC.

This sequence joins TRBV4-3 and TRBJ1-1, with no clear D. In germline, CDR1 is LGHNA, CDR2 YSLEER. The CDR3 totals 17 residues. The ends were cut back, 0 bases at V and 0 bases at J, with 14 bases in the middle. Here the CDR3 DNA reads TGCGCCAGCAGCCAAGATACATTTGCACAGTTGAACACTGAAGCTTTCTTT. Translating gives CASSQDTFAQLNTEAFF.

The chain joins TRBV15 to TRBJ2-2; D possibly matches TRBD1 or TRBD2 (5 bases each). CDR1 is LNHNV, CDR2 YYDKDF, per germline (reference sequence). This CDR3 region has 16 residues. V was cut by 8 bases and J by 4 bases, with 20 bases left in between. The CDR3 coding sequence is TGTGCCACCTTCTCCCCGACGTCAGGGAGCACCGGGGAGCTGTTTTTT. It yields the protein CATFSPTSGSTGELFF. Supplemented by reference TRBV15 and TRBJ2-2, the full variable domain reads DAMVIQNPRYQVTQFGKPVTLSCSQTLNHNVMYWYQQKSSQAPKLLFHYYDKDFNNEADTPDNFQSRRPNTSFCFLDIRSPGLGDTAMYLCATFSPTSGSTGELFFGEGSRLTVL.

This chain joins TRBV15 and TRBJ2-5, with 7 bases identical to TRBD2. Trimming cost V 3 bases and J 3 bases; bases outside gene matches: 7. The CDR3 has 15 amino acids. CDR1 is LNHNV and CDR2 is YYDKDF in the germline V gene (reference sequence). This chain's CDR3 is CATSRNGGTKETQYF. The CDR3 coding sequence is TGTGCCACCAGCAGGAACGGGGGGACGAAAGAGACCCAGTACTTC.

This chain uses TRBV19 with TRBJ2-2, with D possibly being TRBD1 (6 bases). CDR3 length: 15 residues. The germline V gene encodes CDR1 LNHDA and CDR2 SQIVND (reference sequence). Trimming left V 5 bases short and J 5 bases short, with 15 bases between. The CDR3 region has the DNA TGTGCCAGTAGTTCCCCCCTCAGGGGTACCGGGGAGCTGTTTTTT. Protein sequence: CASSSPLRGTGELFF.